This is a list of T cell receptor beta chains from one sample in a study of shared clonotypes between healthy human individuals. Clones were sequenced by immunoSEQ multiplex PCR, and TCRdb holds only the in-frame ones, with some missing. The table includes more than 1,200,000 clones, around 98.5% detected once. Source material: naive CD4+ T cells sorted from blood. The receptors were gathered from a man under 40 in good health. CDR3s include the opening cysteine and the closing phenylalanine or tryptophan. The D gene is left open where the match is weak. Clone size is shown for a subset of rows, as once, few, many or a class of expanded clone.

j_gene,abundance,d_gene,v_gene,CDR3nt,CDR3aa
TRBJ1-2,once,TRBD1,TRBV20-1,TGCAGTGCAAAGACAGGGAAGACCTTC,CSAKTGKTF
TRBJ2-1,NA,NA,TRBV18,TGTGCCAGCTCACTTCTAGCGAGAACCCTAAACAATGAGCAGTTCTTC,CASSLLARTLNNEQFF
TRBJ2-5,once,TRBD2,TRBV7-2,TGTGCCAGCAGCTGGGGGGGAGAGACCCAGTACTTC,CASSWGGETQYF
TRBJ2-2,NA,NA,TRBV5-8,TGTGCCAGCAGCTTGGTGGCAGGGGCGAACACCGGGGAGCTGTTTTTT,CASSLVAGANTGELFF
TRBJ2-7,NA,NA,TRBV5-4,TGTGCCAGCAGCCTACACGGGAGTTCCTACGAGCAGTACTTC,CASSLHGSSYEQYF
TRBJ2-1,NA,NA,TRBV7-3,TGTGCCAGCAGCCGCGGGATCGTATCCTACAATGAGCAGTTCTTC,CASSRGIVSYNEQFF
TRBJ1-1,NA,TRBD1,TRBV9,TGTGCCAGCAGCGCTAAAGACAGGGGAATTAACACTGAAGCTTTCTTT,CASSAKDRGINTEAFF
TRBJ2-6,NA,TRBD1,TRBV18,TGTGCCAGCTCTTACAGGGTGCCAGGGGGCTCTGGGGCCAACGTCCTGACTTTC,CASSYRVPGGSGANVLTF
TRBJ1-1,NA,NA,TRBV5-1,TGCGCCAGCAGCTTGGGTACAGGCTACGTTTTCTTT,CASSLGTGYVFF
TRBJ2-2,NA,TRBD1,TRBV5-1,TGCGCCAGCCGCCCCGGGACAGGGGGTACCGGGGAGCTGTTTTTT,CASRPGTGGTGELFF
TRBJ1-1,NA,NA,TRBV18,TGTGCCAGCTCACCACCAAAGGGGCAGGAGACCAATGAAGCTTTCTTT,CASSPPKGQETNEAFF
TRBJ2-1,NA,TRBD2,TRBV9,TGTGCCAGCAGCGTAGCGGCTAGCGGGAGCAATGAGCAGTTCTTC,CASSVAASGSNEQFF
TRBJ1-1,NA,TRBD1,TRBV15,TGTGCCACCAGCAGAAAGGGACAGCCCACTGAAGCTTTCTTT,CATSRKGQPTEAFF
TRBJ2-2,NA,NA,TRBV11-2,TGTGCCAGCAGCTTAGAAATTCACACCGGGGAGCTGTTTTTT,CASSLEIHTGELFF
TRBJ1-1,once,NA,TRBV18,TGTGCCAGCTCACCAATCATCATTCGTCCGGGATCCACTGAAGCTTTCTTT,CASSPIIIRPGSTEAFF
TRBJ2-3,NA,NA,TRBV5-4,TGTGCCAGCAGCCCAGGGCTCACTAGCACAGATACGCAGTATTTT,CASSPGLTSTDTQYF
TRBJ2-1,NA,NA,TRBV6-1,TGTGCCGGCCAAAGGGGGAGAGGACTCTACAATGAGCAGTTCTTC,CAGQRGRGLYNEQFF
TRBJ1-5,NA,NA,TRBV18,TGTGCCAGCTCACTTAAAAGCAATCAGCCCCAGCATTTT,CASSLKSNQPQHF
TRBJ2-7,once,NA,TRBV20-1,TGCAGTGCCCATCACTACGAGCAGTACTTC,CSAHHYEQYF
TRBJ1-1,NA,NA,TRBV27,TGTGCCAGCAGCTCGACAGCGAACACTGAAGCTTTCTTT,CASSSTANTEAFF
TRBJ2-1,NA,NA,TRBV5-1,TGCGCCAGCAGTCGGGACACTTCCTACAATGAGCAGTTCTTC,CASSRDTSYNEQFF
TRBJ2-1,NA,NA,TRBV7-2,TGTGCCAGCAGCTTAGAGGCGGGAAAATACAATGAGCAGTTCTTC,CASSLEAGKYNEQFF
TRBJ2-1,NA,NA,TRBV7-2,TGTGCCAGCAGCTTAGTAGCTTCCCCGACAGCCCGCTCCTACAATGAGCAGTTCTTC,CASSLVASPTARSYNEQFF
TRBJ1-4,NA,TRBD1,TRBV5-4,TGTGCCAGCAGCAAGGGTGGGGACAGTAATGAAAAACTGTTTTTT,CASSKGGDSNEKLFF
TRBJ1-2,NA,TRBD1,TRBV7-8,TGTGCCAGCAGCTTATTCCCGGACAGGGGTGCGAGTGGCTACACCTTC,CASSLFPDRGASGYTF
TRBJ2-1,NA,TRBD2,TRBV5-5,TGTGCCAGCAGCTCACCCGGCGGGGGGGCCTACAATGAGCAGTTCTTC,CASSSPGGGAYNEQFF
TRBJ1-2,NA,TRBD1,TRBV5-1,TGCGCCAGCAGCCCCGGGACAGGACGGGGCTACACCTTC,CASSPGTGRGYTF
TRBJ2-2,NA,TRBD1,TRBV7-2,TGTGCCAGCAGCTTAACAGGGGCCCACGCGAACACCGGGGAGCTGTTTTTT,CASSLTGAHANTGELFF
TRBJ2-3,once,TRBD1,TRBV27,TGTGCCAGCAGTGCGGGACAGGGAACAGATACGCAGTATTTT,CASSAGQGTDTQYF
TRBJ2-7,NA,NA,TRBV6-5,TGTGCCAGCAGTCGGGGACTTTTCTACGAGCAGTACTTC,CASSRGLFYEQYF
TRBJ2-7,NA,NA,TRBV19,TGTGCCAGTAGTGATCGGATGAGGGGCGAGCAGTACTTC,CASSDRMRGEQYF
TRBJ2-7,NA,NA,TRBV29-1,TGCAGCGTGGGGGCATCCTCTTCCTACGAGCAGTACTTC,CSVGASSSYEQYF
TRBJ2-7,once,NA,TRBV2,TGTGCCAGCAGCCTGGACAGAAGCTCCTACGAGCAGTACTTC,CASSLDRSSYEQYF